The 9 T cell receptor beta chains below were found in one sample sequenced in a study of blood T cells in healthy people across ages. Together with a sample-barcoded 5' primer, a J-beta primer mix was included in a second PCR lasting roughly 6 to 12 cycles. Each CDR3 protein gets one entry after TCRdb re-called the 5' RACE reads with MiXCR. The sample lists some 920,000 distinct CDR3 sequences; 45% to 60% were seen once. The sample was blood. These receptors originate from a woman aged 55-70 years in good health.

The J gene is TRBJ2-1, the V gene TRBV7-2; TRBD2 matches 8 bases. In germline, CDR1 is SGHTA, CDR2 FQGNSA. Trimming cost V 5 bases and J 10 bases; bases outside gene matches: 10. The CDR3 is 14 amino acids. As DNA, the CDR3 is TGTGCCAGCAGCCGTAGCGGGATTATCTACGAGCAGTTCTTC. This codes for CASSRSGIIYEQFF.

Concerning this clonotype itself: Relative to the germline gene, one junction end is altered; a read error may explain this. This chain joins TRBV6-2 or TRBV6-3 and TRBJ1-1; 7 bases fit TRBD1. There are 15 residues in the CDR3. CDR1 is MNHEY, CDR2 SVGEGT, per germline. CDR3 loop: CASSAQTGMNTEAFF. The CDR3 nucleotides are TGTGCCAGCAGTGCCCAGACAGGGATGAATACTGAAGCTTTCTTT.

In its sample, this clonotype was seen a few times. The gene calls are TRBV24-1 and TRBJ2-1, with TRBD2 as a possible D gene (6 bases). V lost 5 bases, J lost 5 bases, and 18 bases lay in between. Germline assignment: CDR1 KGHDR and CDR2 SFDVKD. The CDR3 sequence is 16 residues long. The CDR3 reads CATSGFSPGDNNEQFF. The DNA of the CDR3 is TGTGCCACCAGTGGGTTCTCCCCGGGAGATAACAATGAGCAGTTCTTC.

This chain connects TRBV4-2 to TRBJ2-3; a possible D gene is TRBD1 (7 bases). Germline CDR1 LGHNA, CDR2 YNFKEQ. The CDR3 loop spans 18 amino acids. Trimming pared 0 bases from V and 0 bases from J, leaving 16 bases between. CDR3 DNA sequence: TGTGCCAGCAGCCAAGATTTAGCAGGGGGGCCTAGCACAGATACGCAGTATTTT. Translated: CASSQDLAGGPSTDTQYF.

The V call is TRBV12-3 or TRBV12-4, the J call TRBJ1-2, with TRBD1 matching 7 bases. The CDR3 consists of 14 residues. Trimming at V came to 2 bases and at J to 5 bases, leaving 5 bases not matched to a gene. Here the CDR3 DNA reads TGTGCCAGCAGTTTATCAGGGACAGCATATGGCTACACCTTC. Protein: CASSLSGTAYGYTF.

V and J are TRBV28 and TRBJ2-7; possible D gene TRBD1, 5 bases. Near its end, the DNA agrees better with TRBJ2-5, so the J call may be wrong. The germline V gene encodes CDR1 MDHEN and CDR2 SYDVKM. This CDR3 spans 17 amino acids. The CDR3 DNA is TGTGCCAGCAGTTTAGGGGCAGGCAATCAGCTGGAAGAGACCCAGTACTTC. Protein product: CASSLGAGNQLEETQYF.

This clonotype was seen a few times. The chain joins TRBV12-3 or TRBV12-4 to TRBJ2-3; 11 bases line up with TRBD2. V gave up 2 bases and J gave up 1 base; unmatched junction bases: 11. This CDR3 is 19 amino acids long. The CDR3 protein is CASSLWLAGGPFGTDTQYF. The CDR3 bases are TGTGCCAGCAGTTTATGGCTAGCGGGAGGCCCCTTCGGCACAGATACGCAGTATTTT.

This chain connects TRBV20-1 to TRBJ1-4; TRBD1 is a possible D gene (5 bases). The V gene's germline CDR1 is DFQATT and CDR2 SNEGSKA (reference sequence). With 5 bases removed from V and 8 bases from J, the gap between germline ends came to 18 bases. This CDR3 region has 14 residues. The chain's CDR3 is CSAQRDGRREKLFF. CDR3 nucleotides: TGCAGTGCTCAGCGGGACGGGAGGAGGGAAAAACTGTTTTTT.

The V gene is TRBV20-1, the J gene TRBJ1-2, with D unclear. The CDR3 sequence is 14 residues long. Germline V lookup: CDR1 DFQATT, CDR2 SNEGSKA (reference sequence). The V gene lost 2 bases and the J gene lost 2 bases, with 12 bases spanning the gap. The CDR3: CSARRSHGNYGYTF. The CDR3 nucleotides read TGCAGTGCTAGAAGGTCGCACGGAAACTATGGCTACACCTTC.